The next 30 T cell receptor beta chains were all read from a single sample in a study of T-cell reconstitution after alpha-beta-depleted transplantation in children. A TCRbeta library incorporating unique molecular identifiers was prepared. TCRdb reprocessed the PCR reads via MiXCR and lists one record per CDR3 protein. This table has about 1,000,000 distinct CDR3 sequences, roughly 29% appearing once. The sample consisted of PBMCs, mostly from graft donor cells, taken 360 days after TCRalphabeta/CD19-depleted stem cell transplant. The receptors were sampled from a boy under two years old who had a stem cell transplant for SCID, so the T cells may come from the graft donor.

The chain links TRBV12-3 or TRBV12-4 to TRBJ2-5; possibly TRBD2 for D (5 bases). V gave up 3 bases and J gave up 8 bases, with 19 bases separating them. CDR3 size: 15 residues. The CDR3 DNA sequence: TGTGCCAGCAGTTTGGGCGTCGGACTGGTGGGTACCCAGTACTTC. Its translation: CASSLGVGLVGTQYF.

V is TRBV11-2 and J is TRBJ2-1; 13 bases match TRBD2. CDR1 SGHAT and CDR2 FQNNGV come from the germline V gene. V lost 1 base to trimming and J lost 10 bases; unmatched junction nucleotides: 7. This CDR3 region has 16 residues. CDR3 coding DNA: TGTGCCAGCAGCTTAGTAGCCGGACTAGCGGGGGTAGAGCAGTTCTTC. It specifies CASSLVAGLAGVEQFF. Full variable domain (remainder filled in from reference TRBV11-2 and TRBJ2-1): EAGVAQSPRYKIIEKRQSVAFWCNPISGHATLYWYQQILGQGPKLLIQFQNNGVVDDSQLPKDRFSAERLKGVDSTLKIQPAKLEDSAVYLCASSLVAGLAGVEQFFGPGTRLTVL.

The rearrangement joins TRBV6-5 to TRBJ1-2, with D possibly being TRBD1 (5 bases). V lost 1 base and J 4 bases, leaving 10 bases between the germline ends. The CDR3 contains 14 residues. Germline V gene sequence: CDR1 MNHEY, CDR2 SVGAGI. The CDR3 protein is CASSYFQGPYGYTF. CDR3 coding DNA: TGTGCCAGCAGTTACTTTCAGGGACCCTATGGCTACACCTTC.

This clonotype occurred a few times. This chain links TRBV6-1 with TRBJ2-2; perhaps TRBD1 as D (5 bases). The V gene's germline CDR1 is MNHNS and CDR2 SASEGT. Trimming removed 2 bases from V and 1 base from J, with 11 bases in between. The CDR3 runs 16 residues. The CDR3 DNA sequence: TGTGCCAGCAGTGAACGAGGCCAGGGGAACACCGGGGAGCTGTTTTTT. This codes for CASSERGQGNTGELFF.

The chain carries TRBV6-6 and TRBJ2-5, with D possibly matching TRBD1 (6 bases). Trimming shortened V by 6 bases and J by 4 bases, and 12 bases separated the two germline ends. This CDR3 region has 13 residues. Germline V gives CDR1 MNHNY, CDR2 SVGAGI (reference sequence). CDR3 in DNA: TGTGCCAGCAGGGACAGTAAGGTAGAGACCCAGTACTTC. Protein: CASRDSKVETQYF.

This clonotype was observed a handful of times. The chain combines TRBV9 with TRBJ2-3, with 8 bases fitting TRBD2. Germline-derived CDR1 and CDR2 are SGDLS and YYNGEE. The CDR3 runs to 18 residues. Unmatched junction bases numbered 15, after V lost 4 bases and J lost 2 bases. This chain's CDR3 is CASSPGGEGLPPTDTQYF. The CDR3 DNA reads as TGTGCCAGCAGCCCGGGAGGGGAGGGATTGCCCCCCACAGATACGCAGTATTTT. The entire variable domain, with the rest obtained from reference TRBV9 and TRBJ2-3, is as follows: DSGVTQTPKHLITATGQRVTLRCSPRSGDLSVYWYQQSLDQGLQFLIQYYNGEERAKGNILERFSAQQFPDLHSELNLSSLELGDSALYFCASSPGGEGLPPTDTQYFGPGTRLTVL.

The rearrangement joins TRBV5-6 to TRBJ1-1; D gene uncertain. There are 14 residues in the CDR3. V was trimmed by 3 bases and J by 3 bases, leaving 12 bases between them. Looked up from germline, CDR1 is SGHDT and CDR2 is YYEEEE. CDR3 loop: CASSWGFEDTEAFF. CDR3 nucleotide sequence: TGTGCCAGCAGCTGGGGATTCGAGGACACTGAAGCTTTCTTT.

This clonotype was seen only once. The chain is built from TRBV9 and TRBJ2-7, with D possibly being TRBD1 (6 bases). Germline V gene lookup returns CDR1 SGDLS and CDR2 YYNGEE. V lost 5 bases to trimming and J lost 5 bases, with 17 bases between them. The length of the CDR3 is 14 residues. The CDR3 nucleotides are TGTGCCAGCAGTCCTACCACAGGGATCCACGAGCAGTACTTC. Its translation: CASSPTTGIHEQYF.

This clonotype was seen only a few times. The gene calls are TRBV12-3 or TRBV12-4 and TRBJ2-1, with TRBD1 matching over 7 bases. After removal of 8 bases from V and 6 bases from J, the junction contained 7 bases not matched to a gene. CDR3 length equals 13 residues. CDR3 DNA sequence: TGTGCCAGCTCCATAACAGGGGTCAATGAGCAGTTCTTC. Its protein product is CASSITGVNEQFF.

This chain connects TRBV20-1 to TRBJ1-2; 9 nucleotides line up with TRBD1. This CDR3 spans 13 amino acids. V was clipped by 6 bases and J by 5 bases; unmatched bases: 7. Germline lookup yields CDR1 DFQATT and CDR2 SNEGSKA (reference sequence). The CDR3 bases are TGCAGTGCCACAGGGGGCGGGAGTTATGGCTACACCTTC. Its translation: CSATGGGSYGYTF.

This chain joins TRBV15 and TRBJ2-2; TRBD2 agrees at 7 bases. The CDR3 covers 15 residues. Germline trimming cut 0 bases from V and 2 bases from J; bases unmatched to any gene: 0. Germline CDR1 LNHNV, CDR2 YYDKDF (reference sequence). CDR3 protein: CATSREGLNTGELFF. In nucleotides, the CDR3 is TGTGCCACCAGCAGAGAGGGACTAAACACCGGGGAGCTGTTTTTT.

This clonotype was recorded a few times. The V gene is TRBV20-1, the J gene TRBJ2-7, with 13 bases identical to TRBD2. CDR3 length equals 17 residues. CDR1 is DFQATT, CDR2 SNEGSKA, per germline (reference sequence). After removal of 1 base from V and 2 bases from J, the junction contained 8 bases not matched to a gene. CDR3 DNA: TGCAGTGCTAGAGGTGGACTAGCGGGGGAGAAGGCCTACGAGCAGTACTTC. It codes for CSARGGLAGEKAYEQYF.

This clonotype was detected only a few times. V usage is TRBV7-2 and J usage is TRBJ1-5; D is unclear. This CDR3 comprises 15 residues. The V and J ends lost 5 bases and 5 bases respectively, with 16 bases between them. Germline V gives CDR1 SGHTA, CDR2 FQGNSA. The CDR3 sequence: CASSPTHGWYQPQHF. CDR3 sequence (DNA): TGTGCCAGCAGCCCGACACACGGGTGGTATCAGCCCCAGCATTTT. The full variable domain, rest sourced from reference TRBV7-2 and TRBJ1-5, is GAGVSQSPSNKVTEKGKDVELRCDPISGHTALYWYRQSLGQGLEFLIYFQGNSAPDKSGLPSDRFSAERTGGSVSTLTIQRTQQEDSAVYLCASSPTHGWYQPQHFGDGTRLSIL.

The chain combines TRBV6-5 with TRBJ1-2; TRBD1 matches at 10 bases. Germline V gives CDR1 MNHEY, CDR2 SVGAGI. Trimming at V came to 3 bases and at J to 5 bases, leaving 6 bases not matched to a gene. CDR3 length: 15 amino acids. CDR3 bases: TGTGCCAGCAGTTATCGAGGACAGGGGGGTTATGGCTACACCTTC. Residues: CASSYRGQGGYGYTF.

The chain combines TRBV7-9 with TRBJ2-1; a weak D match, TRBD2 (7 bases). V gave up 5 bases and J gave up 4 bases, with 18 bases separating them. The CDR3 spans 16 residues. From germline, CDR1 is SEHNR and CDR2 FQNEAQ (reference sequence). The CDR3 coding sequence is TGTGCCAGCAGCGGTATTAAGGGGGGGAAGTACAATGAGCAGTTCTTC. Its protein is CASSGIKGGKYNEQFF.

The chain carries TRBV11-2 and TRBJ2-1; 8 bases are a match to TRBD2. This CDR3 comprises 15 residues. Germline loops: CDR1 SGHAT, CDR2 FQNNGV. The V and J ends lost 2 bases and 6 bases, in that order; junction bases with no gene match: 6. The CDR3 nucleotides read TGTGCCAGCAGCTTATTGGGGACTAGTCCCAATGAGCAGTTCTTC. It is translated as CASSLLGTSPNEQFF.

This chain links TRBV3-1 with TRBJ2-1; either TRBD1 or TRBD2 may fit D (6 bases each). Trimming took off 6 bases at V and 7 bases at J, with 16 bases between the two ends. This CDR3 region has 14 residues. CDR1 LGHDT and CDR2 YNNKEL come from the germline V gene (reference sequence). The DNA for the CDR3 is TGTGCCAGCAGGATGGAGGGGGGCAGGAATGAGCAGTTCTTC. Protein sequence: CASRMEGGRNEQFF.

The V gene is TRBV29-1, the J gene TRBJ2-7; D possibly uses TRBD1 or TRBD2 (5 bases each). This CDR3 comprises 13 residues. Germline loops: CDR1 SQVTM, CDR2 ANQGSEA. The germline V and J ends were trimmed by 3 bases and 1 base, with 10 bases remaining between them. CDR3 sequence reads: CSVEGERSYEQYF. The CDR3 DNA sequence: TGCAGCGTTGAGGGGGAAAGGTCCTACGAGCAGTACTTC.

The sample holds a few counts of this clonotype. The V gene is TRBV5-1, the J gene TRBJ1-6, with D possibly being TRBD1 (5 bases). The germline V gene has CDR1 SGHRS and CDR2 YFSETQ. Trimming took off 0 bases at V and 7 bases at J, with 8 bases between the two ends. The CDR3 is made up of 14 amino acids. CDR3 in amino acids: CASSLDRWNSPLHF. In DNA, the CDR3 is TGCGCCAGCAGCTTGGACAGGTGGAATTCACCCCTCCACTTT.

The sample holds a few counts of this clonotype. V usage is TRBV5-1 and J usage is TRBJ2-5; 7 bases map to TRBD1. Germline V gives CDR1 SGHRS, CDR2 YFSETQ. Trimming at V came to 5 bases and at J to 5 bases, leaving 12 bases not matched to a gene. The CDR3 totals 15 residues. The CDR3 nucleotides read TGCGCCAGCAGTCGGTCTGGGGACAGAGAGGAGACCCAGTACTTC. Translated: CASSRSGDREETQYF.

This clonotype was detected only a few times. The chain links TRBV12-3 or TRBV12-4 to TRBJ1-4; 10 bases fit TRBD1. CDR3 length: 13 residues. The V gene end was trimmed by 6 bases and the J gene end by 7 bases; junction bases not matched to a gene: 2. The CDR3 region is CASRGQGSEKLFF. DNA of the CDR3: TGTGCCAGCAGGGGACAGGGGAGTGAAAAACTGTTTTTT.

The chain is built from TRBV28 and TRBJ1-2; D is ambiguous. This CDR3 comprises 12 residues. CDR1 and CDR2 from the germline V gene are MDHEN and SYDVKM. Trimming took 4 bases from V and 4 from J, leaving 7 bases between them. The CDR3 DNA sequence: TGTGCCAGCAGTTCGTACCGCTATGGCTACACCTTC. This encodes CASSSYRYGYTF.

A single count supports this clonotype. This chain connects TRBV7-9 to TRBJ2-3, with 7 bases aligning to TRBD1. CDR1 is SEHNR and CDR2 is FQNEAQ in the germline V gene (reference sequence). CDR3 size: 15 residues. Trimming took 1 base from V and 3 from J; bases not matched to a gene: 4. The DNA for the CDR3 is TGTGCCAGCAGCTTAGTCCCGGACAGGACAGATACGCAGTATTTT. As protein: CASSLVPDRTDTQYF.

This clonotype was observed at least ten times. V and J are TRBV7-8 and TRBJ2-3, with 9 positions matching TRBD2. This CDR3 contains 16 residues. With 5 bases clipped from V and 1 base from J, the junction kept 7 bases outside the gene matches. Germline-derived CDR1 and CDR2 are SGHVS and FQNEAQ. The CDR3 nucleotides are TGTGCCAGCAGCCCGTGGGTAGCGGGGGGCACAGATACGCAGTATTTT. It encodes CASSPWVAGGTDTQYF.

A few counts support this clonotype. V is TRBV24-1 and J is TRBJ2-2; D remains ambiguous. Trimming removed 7 bases from V and 2 bases from J, with 13 bases in between. Germline loops: CDR1 KGHDR, CDR2 SFDVKD. The CDR3 totals 15 residues. CDR3: CATRSTRENTGELFF. DNA for the CDR3: TGTGCCACCAGGTCAACCCGTGAAAACACCGGGGAGCTGTTTTTT.

In DNA form, the CDR3 reads TGTGCCAGCAGCCAAGCTTTGGGACAGCGTCGACAAGAGACCCAGTACTTC. Translating it yields CASSQALGQRRQETQYF. The rearrangement joins TRBV3-1 to TRBJ2-5, with 7 bases fitting TRBD1. With V trimmed by 1 base and J by 2 bases, 10 bases remained unmatched. This CDR3 is 17 amino acids long. CDR1 and CDR2 (germline): LGHDT, YNNKEL (reference sequence).

The chain is built from TRBV29-1 and TRBJ2-7; 10 positions agree with TRBD1. With V trimmed by 1 base and J by 4 bases, 7 bases remained unmatched. The CDR3 is 15 residues long. CDR1 and CDR2 (germline): SQVTM, ANQGSEA. CDR3 sequence: CSVEAGDRGLYEQYF. The CDR3 bases are TGCAGCGTTGAAGCCGGAGACAGGGGGCTATACGAGCAGTACTTC.

The CDR3: CASLWGLAGVYNEQFF. In DNA, the CDR3 is TGTGCCAGCCTGTGGGGACTAGCGGGGGTTTACAATGAGCAGTTCTTC. The rearrangement links TRBV2 to TRBJ2-1, with TRBD2 identical over 14 bases. After removal of 8 bases from V and 4 bases from J, the junction contained 7 bases not matched to a gene. This CDR3 spans 16 amino acids. CDR1 is SNHLY, CDR2 FYNNEI, per germline.

The V gene is TRBV20-1, the J gene TRBJ1-5; possible D gene TRBD1, 6 bases. Per the germline V gene, CDR1 is DFQATT and CDR2 is SNEGSKA (reference sequence). The ends were cut back, 3 bases at V and 7 bases at J, with 10 bases in the middle. CDR3 length: 12 amino acids. The CDR3 sequence: CSASKGEQPQHF. DNA of the CDR3: TGCAGTGCTAGCAAGGGGGAGCAGCCCCAGCATTTT.

This clonotype was observed a few times. This chain links TRBV20-1 with TRBJ1-2; D not certain. V was pared by 1 base and J by 4 bases, with 10 bases between. This CDR3 has 13 amino acids. CDR1 DFQATT and CDR2 SNEGSKA come from the germline V gene (reference sequence). The chain's CDR3 is CSARVGYGYGYTF. The CDR3 DNA sequence: TGCAGTGCTAGAGTAGGGTACGGCTATGGCTACACCTTC.